This T cell receptor beta chain was recovered during a study of Ad26.COV2.S vaccination and SARS-CoV-2 variants. Study-level information: Intramuscularly, Ad26.COV2.S was given either once or twice, 56 days apart.

General study findings and limits: Analyses that measured TCR breadth and depth may have underestimated total T cell responses. Spike-specific TCR breadth in vaccine recipients exceeded that seen in placebo recipients.

The method was immunoSEQ multiplex PCR; TCRdb's version includes in-frame clones alone and lacks a portion of them. The sample consists of under 550,000 clones, roughly 88% of them appearing once. V was shortened by 3 bases and J by 4 bases, with 11 bases between the two germline ends. This CDR3 region has 15 residues. Germline V gene data show CDR1 as SGDLS and CDR2 as YYNGEE. Described treatment: around 19 received Ad26.COV2.S at low or high dose, single or two shots; several received placebo; per-sample allocation not given. At day 63 after the first vaccine or placebo injection, samples were drawn. As for this clone: The target antigen is unknown.

The sequence derives from a person between 18 and 60 years old who received the Ad26.COV2.S COVID-19 vaccine or a placebo. The source material was peripheral blood, sampled in a trial of Ad26.COV2.S vaccine versus placebo. V and J are TRBV9 and TRBJ2-6, with D maybe TRBD1 (6 bases). CDR3 protein: CASSGTGIGANVLTF. CDR3 DNA: TGTGCCAGCAGCGGTACAGGGATAGGGGCCAACGTCCTGACTTTC.